This T cell receptor (beta chain) was captured by sequencing in a study of regulatory T cells in long-lasting Graves disease. Time point reported: newly diagnosed GD, antithyroid drugs for less than 3 months. PBMC-derived RNA was used for the TCR library. EDTA tubes received about 9.2 milliliters of collected peripheral blood. Per germline, CDR1 DFQATT and CDR2 SNEGSKA (reference sequence). The CDR3 totals 14 residues. Trimming shortened V by 4 bases and J by 1 base, and 13 bases separated the two germline ends. TCR beta libraries were built with iRepertoire HTBI primers and Arm-PCR of CDR3 regions. TCRdb fed the multiplex PCR reads into MiXCR, producing one record per CDR3 protein. This table has approximately 230,000 distinct CDR3 sequences, around 16% appearing once. This clonotype has at least ten counts.

Sequenced material: peripheral blood mononuclear cells (PBMCs), taken at new diagnosis, from a patient treated with antithyroid drugs. The gene calls are TRBV20-1 and TRBJ1-1; D unclear. The clonotype originates from a female donor with Graves disease. As DNA, the CDR3 is TGCAGTGCTACCCGGGGTGGAGCGAACACTGAAGCTTTCTTT. Its translation: CSATRGGANTEAFF.